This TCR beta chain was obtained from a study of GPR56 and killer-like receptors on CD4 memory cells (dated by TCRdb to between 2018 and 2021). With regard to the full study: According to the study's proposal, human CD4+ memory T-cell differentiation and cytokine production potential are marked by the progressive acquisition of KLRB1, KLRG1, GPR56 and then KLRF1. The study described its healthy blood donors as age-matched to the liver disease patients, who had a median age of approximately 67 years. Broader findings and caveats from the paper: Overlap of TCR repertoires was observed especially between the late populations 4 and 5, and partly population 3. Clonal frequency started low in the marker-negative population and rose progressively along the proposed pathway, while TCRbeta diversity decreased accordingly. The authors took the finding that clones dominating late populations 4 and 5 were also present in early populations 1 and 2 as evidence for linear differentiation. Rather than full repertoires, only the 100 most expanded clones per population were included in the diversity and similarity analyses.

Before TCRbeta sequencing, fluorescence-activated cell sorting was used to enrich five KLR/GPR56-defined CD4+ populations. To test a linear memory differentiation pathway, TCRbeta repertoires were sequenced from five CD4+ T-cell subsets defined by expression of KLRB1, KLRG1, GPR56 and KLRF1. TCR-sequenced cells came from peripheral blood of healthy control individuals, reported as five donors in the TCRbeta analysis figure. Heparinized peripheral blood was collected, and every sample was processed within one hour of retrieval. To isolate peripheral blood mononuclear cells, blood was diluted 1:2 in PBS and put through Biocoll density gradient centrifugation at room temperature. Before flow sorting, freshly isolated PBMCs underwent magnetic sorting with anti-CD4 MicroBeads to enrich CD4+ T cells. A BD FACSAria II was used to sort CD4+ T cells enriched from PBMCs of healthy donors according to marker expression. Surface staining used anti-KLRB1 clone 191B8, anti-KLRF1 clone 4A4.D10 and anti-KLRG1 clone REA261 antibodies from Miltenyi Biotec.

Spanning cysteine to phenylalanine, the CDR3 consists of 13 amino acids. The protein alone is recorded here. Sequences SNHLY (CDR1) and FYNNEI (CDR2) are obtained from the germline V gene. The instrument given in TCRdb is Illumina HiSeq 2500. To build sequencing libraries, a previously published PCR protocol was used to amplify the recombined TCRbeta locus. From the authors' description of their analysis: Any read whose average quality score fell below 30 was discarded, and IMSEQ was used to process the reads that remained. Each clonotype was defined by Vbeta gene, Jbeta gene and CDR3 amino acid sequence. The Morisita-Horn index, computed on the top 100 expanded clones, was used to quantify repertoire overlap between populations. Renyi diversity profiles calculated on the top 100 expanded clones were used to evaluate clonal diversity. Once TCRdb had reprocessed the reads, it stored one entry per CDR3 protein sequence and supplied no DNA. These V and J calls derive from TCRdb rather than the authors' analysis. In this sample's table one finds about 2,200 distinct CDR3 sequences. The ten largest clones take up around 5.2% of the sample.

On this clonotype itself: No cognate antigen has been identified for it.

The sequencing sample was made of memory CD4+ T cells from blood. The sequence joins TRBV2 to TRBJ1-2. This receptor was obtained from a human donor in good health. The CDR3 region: CASESGLGYGYTF.